This T cell receptor beta chain was sequenced during a study of T cells in Graves' hyperthyroidism and ophthalmopathy. Findings and limits, study-wide: Blood also carried most thyroid clonotypes expanded above 0.001.

Using RNA transcripts as the source, TCR beta CDR3 regions were amplified. First-round RT-PCR of the TCR CDR3 relied on the HTBI primer set. TCRdb used MiXCR to reprocess the multiplex PCR reads, holding one entry per CDR3 protein. Among more than 350,000 distinct CDR3 sequences listed, 15% to 20% were seen once. Worth noting for this clonotype: Its antigen is unidentified. A read error may be the cause here, since a much bigger clone is one base away.

The CDR3 totals 14 residues. Germline values: CDR1 MNHNS, CDR2 SASEGT. Sample: blood. The V and J genes are TRBV6-1 and TRBJ2-7; the match to TRBD2 covers 10 bases. This clonotype was sampled from a young woman with Graves' hyperthyroidism that later progressed to Graves' ophthalmopathy. The CDR3 spells CASRGLAVSYKQYF. The CDR3 nucleotides are TGTGCCAGCCGAGGACTAGCGGTATCCTACAAGCAGTACTTC.